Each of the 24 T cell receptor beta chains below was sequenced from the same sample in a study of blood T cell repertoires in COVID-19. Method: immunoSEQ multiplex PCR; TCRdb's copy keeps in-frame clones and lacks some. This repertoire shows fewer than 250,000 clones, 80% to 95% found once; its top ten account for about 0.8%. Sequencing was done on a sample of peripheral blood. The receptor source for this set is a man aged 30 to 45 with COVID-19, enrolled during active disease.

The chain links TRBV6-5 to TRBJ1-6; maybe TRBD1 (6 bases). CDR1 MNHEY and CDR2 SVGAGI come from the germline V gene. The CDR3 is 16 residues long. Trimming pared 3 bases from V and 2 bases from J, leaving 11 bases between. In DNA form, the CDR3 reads TGTGCCAGCAGTTATTCCAACAGGGCCTATAATTCACCCCTCCACTTT. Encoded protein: CASSYSNRAYNSPLHF.

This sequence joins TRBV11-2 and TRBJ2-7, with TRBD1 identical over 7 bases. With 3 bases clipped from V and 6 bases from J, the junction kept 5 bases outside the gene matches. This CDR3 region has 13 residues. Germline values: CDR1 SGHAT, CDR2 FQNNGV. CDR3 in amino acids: CASSLATGSEQYF. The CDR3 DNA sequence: TGTGCCAGCAGCTTGGCGACAGGGAGCGAGCAGTACTTC.

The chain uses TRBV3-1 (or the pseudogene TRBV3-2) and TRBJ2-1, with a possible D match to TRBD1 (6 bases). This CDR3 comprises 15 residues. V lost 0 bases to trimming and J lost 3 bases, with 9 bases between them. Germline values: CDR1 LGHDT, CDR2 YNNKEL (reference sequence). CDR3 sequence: CASSQEGGFYNEQFF. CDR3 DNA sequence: TGTGCCAGCAGCCAAGAAGGGGGTTTCTACAATGAGCAGTTCTTC.

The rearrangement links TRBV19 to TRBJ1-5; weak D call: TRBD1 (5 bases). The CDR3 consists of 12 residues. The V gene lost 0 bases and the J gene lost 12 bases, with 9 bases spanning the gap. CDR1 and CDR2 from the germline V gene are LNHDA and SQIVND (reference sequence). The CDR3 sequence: CASSIDRTIQHF. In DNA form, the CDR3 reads TGTGCCAGTAGTATAGATCGGACAATCCAGCATTTT.

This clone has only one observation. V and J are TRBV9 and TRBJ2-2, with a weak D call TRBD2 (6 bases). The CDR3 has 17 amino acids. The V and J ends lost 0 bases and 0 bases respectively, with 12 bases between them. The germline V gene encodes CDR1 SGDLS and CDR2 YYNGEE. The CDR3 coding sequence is TGTGCCAGCAGCGTAGCTACCGGAGGGTCGAACACCGGGGAGCTGTTTTTT. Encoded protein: CASSVATGGSNTGELFF.

This CDR3 is CASSYMTGATNEKLFF. Written as DNA, the CDR3 is TGTGCCAGCAGTTACATGACAGGCGCAACTAATGAAAAACTGTTTTTT. The rearrangement links TRBV6-5 to TRBJ1-4, with D perhaps TRBD1 (6 bases). Trimming removed 2 bases at V and 0 bases at J, with 10 bases between. CDR1 is MNHEY, CDR2 SVGAGI, per germline. The CDR3 consists of 16 residues.

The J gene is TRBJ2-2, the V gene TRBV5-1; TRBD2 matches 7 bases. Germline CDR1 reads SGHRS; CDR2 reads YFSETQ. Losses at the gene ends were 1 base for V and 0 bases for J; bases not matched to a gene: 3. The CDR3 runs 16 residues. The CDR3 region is CASSLSGTANTGELFF. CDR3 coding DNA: TGCGCCAGCAGCTTGAGCGGGACCGCGAACACCGGGGAGCTGTTTTTT.

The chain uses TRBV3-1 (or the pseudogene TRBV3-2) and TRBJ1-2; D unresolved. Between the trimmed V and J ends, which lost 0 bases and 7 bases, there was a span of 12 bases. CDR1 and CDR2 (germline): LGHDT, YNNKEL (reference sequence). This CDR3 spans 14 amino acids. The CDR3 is CASSQDGGAGGYTF. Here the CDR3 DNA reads TGTGCCAGCAGCCAAGATGGCGGCGCCGGTGGCTACACCTTC.

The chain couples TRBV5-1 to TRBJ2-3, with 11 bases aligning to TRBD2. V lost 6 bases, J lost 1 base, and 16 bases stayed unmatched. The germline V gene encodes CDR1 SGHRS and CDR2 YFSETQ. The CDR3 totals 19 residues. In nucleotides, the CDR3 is TGCGCCAGCAACCCGAAGGCGGTAGCGGGGGGGCGGGGCACAGATACGCAGTATTTT. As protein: CASNPKAVAGGRGTDTQYF.

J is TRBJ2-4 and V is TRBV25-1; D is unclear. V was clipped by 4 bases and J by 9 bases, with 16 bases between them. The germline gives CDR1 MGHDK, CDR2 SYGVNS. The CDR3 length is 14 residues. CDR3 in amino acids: CASSGPLGSGIQYF. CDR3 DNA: TGTGCCAGCAGTGGCCCCCTAGGTAGTGGCATTCAGTACTTC.

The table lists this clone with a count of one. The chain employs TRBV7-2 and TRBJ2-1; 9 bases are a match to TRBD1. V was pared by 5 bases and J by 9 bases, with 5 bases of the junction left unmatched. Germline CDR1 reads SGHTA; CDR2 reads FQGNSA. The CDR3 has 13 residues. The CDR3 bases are TGTGCCAGCAGCCCCTGGACAGGGGTTGAGCAGTTCTTC. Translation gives CASSPWTGVEQFF.

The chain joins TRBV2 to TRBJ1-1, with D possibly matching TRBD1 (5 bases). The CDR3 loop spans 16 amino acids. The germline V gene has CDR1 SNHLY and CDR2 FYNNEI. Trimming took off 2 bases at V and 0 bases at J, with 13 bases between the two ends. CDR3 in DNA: TGTGCCAGCAGTGAATTCAGGGCCTGGATGAACACTGAAGCTTTCTTT. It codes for CASSEFRAWMNTEAFF. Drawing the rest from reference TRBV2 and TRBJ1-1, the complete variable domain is EPEVTQTPSHQVTQMGQEVILRCVPISNHLYFYWYRQILGQKVEFLVSFYNNEISEKSEIFDDQFSVERPDGSNFTLKIRSTKLEDSAMYFCASSEFRAWMNTEAFFGQGTRLTVV.

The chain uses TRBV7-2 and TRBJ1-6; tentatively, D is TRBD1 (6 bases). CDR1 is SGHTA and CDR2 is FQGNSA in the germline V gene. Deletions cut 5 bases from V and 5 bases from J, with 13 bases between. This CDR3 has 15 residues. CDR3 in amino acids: CASSANRDHNSPLHF. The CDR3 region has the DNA TGTGCCAGCAGCGCCAACAGGGATCATAATTCACCCCTCCACTTT.

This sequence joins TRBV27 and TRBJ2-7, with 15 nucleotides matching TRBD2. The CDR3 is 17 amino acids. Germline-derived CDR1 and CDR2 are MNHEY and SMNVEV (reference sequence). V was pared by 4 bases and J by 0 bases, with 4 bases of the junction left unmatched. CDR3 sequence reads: CASSSGLAGGPSYEQYF. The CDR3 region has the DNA TGTGCCAGCAGTTCGGGACTAGCGGGGGGACCCTCCTACGAGCAGTACTTC.

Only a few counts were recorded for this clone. CDR3 sequence: CSVEIQSREAFF. The DNA for the CDR3 is TGCAGCGTTGAAATACAGTCTCGTGAAGCTTTCTTT. The chain couples TRBV29-1 to TRBJ1-1; D not certain. The length of the CDR3 is 12 residues. V lost 2 bases and J lost 7, with 11 bases in between. The germline CDR1 and CDR2 sequences are SQVTM and ANQGSEA.

CDR3 region: CSATQGETQYF. The CDR3 DNA is TGCAGTGCCACACAGGGAGAGACCCAGTACTTC. The V call is TRBV20-1, the J call TRBJ2-5; a possible D gene is TRBD1 (6 bases). The CDR3 is 11 amino acids. Germline CDR1 DFQATT, CDR2 SNEGSKA (reference sequence). V was cut by 6 bases and J by 4 bases, with 9 bases left in between.

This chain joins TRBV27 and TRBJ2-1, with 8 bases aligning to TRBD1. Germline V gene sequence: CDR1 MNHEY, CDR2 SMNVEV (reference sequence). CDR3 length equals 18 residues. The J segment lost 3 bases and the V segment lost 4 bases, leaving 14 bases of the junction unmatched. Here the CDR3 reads CASSSTPVSGQGYNEQFF. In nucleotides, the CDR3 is TGTGCCAGCAGTTCAACCCCTGTCTCTGGACAGGGCTACAATGAGCAGTTCTTC.

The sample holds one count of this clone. The CDR3 sequence is CAWGTSGGARQYF. The CDR3 bases are TGTGCCTGGGGTACAAGCGGGGGGGCCCGGCAGTACTTC. This chain uses TRBV30 with TRBJ2-7; 10 bases are a match to TRBD2. This CDR3 has 13 residues. Germline loops: CDR1 GTSNPN, CDR2 SVGIG (reference sequence). With V trimmed by 5 bases and J by 9 bases, 10 bases remained unmatched.

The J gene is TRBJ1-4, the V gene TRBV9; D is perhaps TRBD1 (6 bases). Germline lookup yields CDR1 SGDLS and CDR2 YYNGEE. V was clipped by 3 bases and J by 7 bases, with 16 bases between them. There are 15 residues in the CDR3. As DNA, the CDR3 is TGTGCCAGCAGCGCACGGGACAACTTGGTTGAAAAACTGTTTTTT. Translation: CASSARDNLVEKLFF.

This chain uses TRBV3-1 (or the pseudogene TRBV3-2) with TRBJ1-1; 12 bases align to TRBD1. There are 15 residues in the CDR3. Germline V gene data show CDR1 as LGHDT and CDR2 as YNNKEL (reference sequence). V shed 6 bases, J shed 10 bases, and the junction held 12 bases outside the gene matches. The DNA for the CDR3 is TGTGCCAGCAGTGACCGGGACAGGGGGCGCGGTGCAGCTTTCTTT. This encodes CASSDRDRGRGAAFF.

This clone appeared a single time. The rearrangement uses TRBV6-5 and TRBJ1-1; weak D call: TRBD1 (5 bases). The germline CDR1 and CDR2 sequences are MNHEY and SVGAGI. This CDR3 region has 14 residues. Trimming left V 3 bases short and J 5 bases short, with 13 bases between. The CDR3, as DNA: TGTGCCAGCAGTTATTTTTTCGGGGGGACTGAAGCTTTCTTT. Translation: CASSYFFGGTEAFF.

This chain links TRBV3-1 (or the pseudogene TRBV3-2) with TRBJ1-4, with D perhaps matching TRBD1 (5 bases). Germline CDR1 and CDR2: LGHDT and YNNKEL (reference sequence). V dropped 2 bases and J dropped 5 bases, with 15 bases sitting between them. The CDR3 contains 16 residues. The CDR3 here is CASSQNPGLLNEKLFF. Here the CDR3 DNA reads TGTGCCAGCAGCCAAAACCCGGGACTCCTAAATGAAAAACTGTTTTTT.

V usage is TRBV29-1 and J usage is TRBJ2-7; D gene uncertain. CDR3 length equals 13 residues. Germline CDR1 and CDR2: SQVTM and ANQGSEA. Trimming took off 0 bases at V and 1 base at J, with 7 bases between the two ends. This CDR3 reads CSVEESGSYEQYF. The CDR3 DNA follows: TGCAGCGTTGAAGAGTCCGGTTCCTACGAGCAGTACTTC.

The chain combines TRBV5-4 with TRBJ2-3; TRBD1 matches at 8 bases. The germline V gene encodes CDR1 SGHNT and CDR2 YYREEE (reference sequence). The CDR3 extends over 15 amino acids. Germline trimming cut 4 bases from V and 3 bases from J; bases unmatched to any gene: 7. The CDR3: CASSLTQGATDTQYF. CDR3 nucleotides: TGTGCCAGCAGCCTTACTCAGGGGGCAACAGATACGCAGTATTTT.